Listed below are T cell receptor beta chains from one sample, sequenced in a study of blood T cell repertoires in COVID-19. Sequencing used immunoSEQ multiplex PCR; TCRdb keeps in-frame clones, though not all of them. The sample holds some 140,000 clones, 79% seen once. Sequencing was done on a sample of peripheral blood. Source of these receptors: a man in his 60s with acute or convalescent COVID-19. CDR3s include the opening cysteine and the closing phenylalanine or tryptophan. The D gene is left open where the match is weak. Expanded clones are given a class, and other clones once, few, many or no size at all.

TRBJ1-5	TRBV24-1	NA	TRBD1	CATSRQGDRPQHF	TGTGCCACCAGTAGGCAGGGGGATAGGCCCCAGCATTTT
TRBJ2-1	TRBV5-1	few	TRBD2	CASSSSGTSGYNEQFF	TGCGCCAGCAGCTCATCCGGGACTAGCGGTTACAATGAGCAGTTCTTC
TRBJ1-2	TRBV29-1	NA	TRBD1	CSAVRDSRLGYTF	TGCAGCGCCGTCCGGGACAGCCGCTTGGGCTACACCTTC
TRBJ2-5	TRBV6-2/TRBV6-3	NA	TRBD1	CASSYSRDRGRYGTVQETQYF	TGTGCCAGCAGTTACTCCCGGGACAGGGGCCGATATGGAACCGTTCAAGAGACCCAGTACTTC
TRBJ2-3	TRBV2	once	TRBD2	CASSGLAGVDTQYF	TGTGCCAGCAGTGGACTAGCGGGAGTCGATACGCAGTATTTT
TRBJ1-4	TRBV3-1/TRBV3-2	few	NA	CASSPGPNEKLFF	TGTGCCAGCAGCCCTGGGCCTAATGAAAAACTGTTTTTT
TRBJ2-3	TRBV24-1	NA	NA	CATSLGQGVGDTQYF	TGTGCCACCAGCCTAGGGCAGGGTGTTGGAGATACGCAGTATTTT
TRBJ1-2	TRBV27	few	NA	CASSSSGNYGYTF	TGTGCCAGCAGTTCGAGCGGTAACTATGGCTACACCTTC
TRBJ1-5	TRBV4-2	NA	NA	CASSPAGGNSNQPQHF	TGTGCCAGCAGCCCAGCAGGAGGGAATAGCAATCAGCCCCAGCATTTT
TRBJ1-6	TRBV28	NA	TRBD1	CASSPSTGRHSPLHF	TGTGCCAGCAGTCCCTCGACAGGGCGGCATTCACCCCTCCACTTT
TRBJ1-5	TRBV27	NA	NA	CASSFQGGGREPQHF	TGTGCCAGCAGTTTTCAGGGCGGCGGGAGGGAGCCCCAGCATTTT
TRBJ2-7	TRBV5-1	NA	TRBD1	CASSLEDRGLRSYEQYF	TGCGCCAGCAGCTTGGAGGACAGGGGGCTAAGGTCCTACGAGCAGTACTTC
TRBJ1-2	TRBV24-1	NA	TRBD1	CATSSTGGNYGYTF	TGTGCCACCAGTTCGACAGGGGGGAACTATGGCTACACCTTC
TRBJ1-6	TRBV28	once	NA	CASSFSTRGYNSPLHF	TGTGCCAGCAGTTTCTCAACCCGGGGGTATAATTCACCCCTCCACTTT
TRBJ1-4	TRBV6-5	few	TRBD1	CASGQGGAEKLFF	TGTGCCAGCGGACAGGGGGGGGCAGAAAAACTGTTTTTT
TRBJ2-7	TRBV27	NA	NA	CASSLWAGNEQYF	TGTGCCAGCAGTTTATGGGCGGGAAACGAGCAGTACTTC
TRBJ2-1	TRBV19	NA	NA	CASSIEGSSYNEQFF	TGTGCCAGTAGTATAGAGGGCAGCTCCTACAATGAGCAGTTCTTC
TRBJ2-3	TRBV5-1	NA	TRBD2	CASSLPTSGSTDTQYF	TGCGCCAGCAGTTTGCCAACTAGCGGCAGCACAGATACGCAGTATTTT
TRBJ1-1	TRBV27	once	NA	CASSLRVPNTEAFF	TGTGCCAGCAGTCTCAGGGTTCCGAACACTGAAGCTTTCTTT
TRBJ1-5	TRBV28	once	NA	CASSSGFNQPQHF	TGTGCCAGCAGCTCAGGCTTCAATCAGCCCCAGCATTTT
TRBJ2-3	TRBV9	NA	NA	CASSVASGAATADTQYF	TGTGCCAGCAGCGTAGCTAGTGGAGCGGCTACCGCAGATACGCAGTATTTT
TRBJ1-2	TRBV7-8	few	NA	CASSFETANYGYTF	TGTGCCAGCAGCTTCGAAACAGCTAACTATGGCTACACCTTC
TRBJ1-6	TRBV19	NA	TRBD1	CASSQGGAGNNSPLHF	TGTGCCAGTAGCCAAGGGGGCGCCGGGAATAATTCACCCCTCCACTTT
TRBJ2-1	TRBV5-1	NA	NA	CASSSDSSYNEQFF	TGCGCCAGCAGCTCGGACTCCTCCTACAATGAGCAGTTCTTC
TRBJ2-7	TRBV2	NA	NA	CAIYVPSEQYF	TGTGCCATCTACGTCCCTTCCGAGCAGTACTTC
TRBJ2-1	TRBV6-6	NA	TRBD1	CASSTPGQGANNEQFF	TGTGCCAGCAGTACACCGGGACAGGGGGCTAACAATGAGCAGTTCTTC
TRBJ2-6	TRBV20-1	NA	TRBD2	CSASRGGQLSGANVLTF	TGCAGTGCTAGTCGGGGGGGACAACTCTCTGGGGCCAACGTCCTGACTTTC
TRBJ2-5	TRBV9	NA	NA	CASSVSPRETQYF	TGTGCCAGCAGCGTATCCCCCCGGGAGACCCAGTACTTC
TRBJ1-6	TRBV19	NA	NA	CASSWGDYGSPLHF	TGTGCCAGTAGCTGGGGGGACTACGGCTCACCCCTCCACTTT
TRBJ2-6	TRBV9	NA	TRBD1	CASSVGLPDRVGGANVLTF	TGTGCCAGCAGCGTAGGTCTTCCGGACAGGGTTGGTGGGGCCAACGTCCTGACTTTC
TRBJ2-7	TRBV19	few	TRBD2	CATLAGLSYEQYF	TGTGCCACCCTAGCGGGACTCTCCTACGAGCAGTACTTC